The sequence of this T cell receptor beta chain was determined in a study of pediatric ulcerative colitis. Method: immunoSEQ multiplex PCR; TCRdb's copy keeps in-frame clones and lacks some. The sample consists of some 35,000 clones, about three quarters of them appearing once. CDR1 and CDR2 (germline): SGHRS, YFSETQ. V was pared by 2 bases and J by 3 bases, with 21 bases between. The CDR3 spans 17 residues. During colonoscopy, one to two rectal pinch biopsies were collected. This chain joins TRBV5-1 and TRBJ2-7; D is unresolved. Sequenced input: gut tissue. The TCR was taken from a boy aged 5-17 years with mild ulcerative colitis. The CDR3 here is CASSFGTTERAHYEQYF. The CDR3, as DNA: TGCGCCAGCAGCTTCGGCACAACAGAAAGGGCCCACTACGAGCAGTACTTC.